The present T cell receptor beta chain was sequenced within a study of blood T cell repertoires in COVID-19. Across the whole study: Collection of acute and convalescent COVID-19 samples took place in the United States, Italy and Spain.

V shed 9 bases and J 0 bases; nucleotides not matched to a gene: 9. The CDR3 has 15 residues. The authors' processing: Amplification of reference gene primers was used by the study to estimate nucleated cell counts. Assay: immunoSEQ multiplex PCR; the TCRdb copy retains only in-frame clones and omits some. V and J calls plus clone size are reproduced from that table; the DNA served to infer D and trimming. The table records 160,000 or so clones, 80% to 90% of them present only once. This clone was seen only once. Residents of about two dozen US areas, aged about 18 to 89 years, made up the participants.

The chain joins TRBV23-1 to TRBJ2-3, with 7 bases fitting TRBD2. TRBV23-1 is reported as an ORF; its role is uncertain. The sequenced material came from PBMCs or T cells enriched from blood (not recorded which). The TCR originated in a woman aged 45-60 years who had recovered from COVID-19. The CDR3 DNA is TGCGCCAGAGTAAGGGGAGGGCCTAGCACAGATACGCAGTATTTT. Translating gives CARVRGGPSTDTQYF.